The 31 T cell receptor beta chains listed next were all sequenced from one sample in a study of blood T cells in healthy people across ages (dated by TCRdb to the mid-2010s). The receptor library was made with 5' RACE. The second PCR ran for about 6 to 11 cycles and used a J-beta primer mix along with a sample-barcoded 5' primer. Starting from the raw public reads, TCRdb applied fastp trimming at Q25, assembled clones with MiXCR and retained in-frame beta chains. Each CDR3 protein gets just one entry, which takes the most common genes and DNA from the rows behind it. The sample table holds approximately 1,700,000 distinct CDR3 sequences, of which around 42% were seen once. The top ten clonotypes cover 23% of the sample. Sequences were obtained from blood. The receptors originated from a human donor in good health.

The chain combines TRBV27 with TRBJ2-5; D may be TRBD2 (7 bases). CDR3 size: 15 residues. V lost 6 bases and J lost 5, with 19 bases in between. Looked up from germline, CDR1 is MNHEY and CDR2 is SMNVEV (reference sequence). CDR3 amino acids: CASRGPGTTGETQYF. The CDR3 DNA reads as TGTGCCAGCAGGGGTCCGGGGACTACAGGGGAGACCCAGTACTTC.

Concerning this clonotype itself: A read error may account for a junction end that differs from germline. The genes are TRBV12-3 or TRBV12-4 and TRBJ2-1; TRBD1 aligns across 7 bases. This CDR3 is built from 14 residues. The CDR3 region has the DNA TGCGCCAGCTCACAGTTGGGACAGAACAATGAGCAGTTCTTC. It encodes CASSQLGQNNEQFF.

J is TRBJ2-1 and V is TRBV4-1; unclear D gene. V lost 2 bases and J 10 bases, leaving 9 bases between the germline ends. Germline lookup yields CDR1 MGHRA and CDR2 YSYEKL. The CDR3 runs to 12 residues. CDR3 amino acids: CASSQWSEEQFF. DNA of the CDR3: TGCGCCAGCAGCCAATGGAGCGAAGAGCAGTTCTTC.

The rearrangement uses TRBV7-2 and TRBJ2-5, with TRBD2 matching 7 bases. V lost 2 bases to trimming and J lost 5 bases; unmatched junction nucleotides: 8. The CDR3 has 15 amino acids. Looked up from germline, CDR1 is SGHTA and CDR2 is FQGNSA. CDR3: CASSLYAGADETQYF. In DNA, the CDR3 is TGTGCCAGCAGCTTATACGCGGGAGCCGACGAGACCCAGTACTTC.

The chain joins TRBV27 to TRBJ1-6; D might be TRBD1 (6 bases). V lost 1 base and J 10 bases, leaving 17 bases between the germline ends. CDR1 is MNHEY, CDR2 SMNVEV, per germline (reference sequence). This CDR3 comprises 16 residues. The CDR3 DNA sequence: TGTGCCAGCAGTTTATTTTCAGGGGCGTTATACTCACCCCTCCACTTT. Encoded protein: CASSLFSGALYSPLHF.

In this sample, this clonotype turned up a few times. The chain has TRBV10-3 and TRBJ2-5; a weak D match, TRBD2 (6 bases). The tail of the sequence fits TRBJ2-7 better, so the J call may be wrong. The germline V gene has CDR1 ENHRY and CDR2 SYGVKD. The CDR3 spans 15 residues. The CDR3 bases are TGTGCCATCAGTGAGTCGGGGACTTATCCCTACGAGCAGTACTTC. This encodes CAISESGTYPYEQYF.

This clonotype was seen a few times. The chain uses TRBV20-1 and TRBJ2-6; TRBD1 is a possible D gene (5 bases). This CDR3 is built from 16 residues. Per germline, CDR1 DFQATT and CDR2 SNEGSKA (reference sequence). V was cut by 0 bases and J by 1 base, with 10 bases left in between. The CDR3 loop reads CSARDIRVSGANVLTF. CDR3 coding DNA: TGCAGTGCTAGAGATATCAGGGTTTCTGGGGCCAACGTCCTGACTTTC.

In this sample, this clonotype turned up a few times. CDR3 sequence reads: CASSVWAGGGNVLTF. DNA of the CDR3: TGTGCCAGCAGCGTATGGGCAGGGGGCGGCAACGTCCTGACTTTC. V and J are TRBV9 and TRBJ2-6; 8 bases align to TRBD1. The CDR3 sequence is 15 residues long. V lost 1 base to trimming and J lost 9 bases; unmatched junction nucleotides: 6. Germline CDR1 and CDR2: SGDLS and YYNGEE. The full variable domain, with the rest looked up from reference TRBV9 and TRBJ2-6, is DSGVTQTPKHLITATGQRVTLRCSPRSGDLSVYWYQQSLDQGLQFLIQYYNGEERAKGNILERFSAQQFPDLHSELNLSSLELGDSALYFCASSVWAGGGNVLTFGAGSRLTVL.

The chain employs TRBV7-9 and TRBJ1-6; 7 nucleotides agree with TRBD1. V dropped 5 bases and J dropped 7; count of bases not matched to a gene: 5. Looked up from germline, CDR1 is SEHNR and CDR2 is FQNEAQ (reference sequence). The CDR3 contains 14 residues. The CDR3 loop is CASSGDSWNSPLHF. CDR3 nucleotides: TGTGCCAGCAGCGGGGACAGTTGGAATTCACCCCTCCACTTT.

V usage is TRBV28 and J usage is TRBJ1-5; tentatively, D is TRBD1 (5 bases). The V and J ends lost 3 bases and 7 bases respectively, with 13 bases between them. This CDR3 comprises 14 residues. From germline, CDR1 is MDHEN and CDR2 SYDVKM. CDR3 residues: CASSLGQLEQPQHF. The CDR3 DNA reads TGTGCCAGCAGTTTGGGGCAGTTAGAACAGCCCCAGCATTTT.

The J gene is TRBJ1-2, the V gene TRBV4-1; maybe TRBD1 (5 bases). The germline V gene encodes CDR1 MGHRA and CDR2 YSYEKL. The CDR3 spans 14 residues. The V end was cut by 1 base, the J end by 4 bases, with 10 bases between. CDR3: CASSQAQGIYGYTF. For the CDR3, the DNA is TGCGCCAGCAGCCAAGCGCAGGGTATCTATGGCTACACCTTC.

This clonotype occurred once. This chain uses TRBV7-6 with TRBJ1-6; maybe TRBD1 (6 bases). Per germline, CDR1 SGHVS and CDR2 FNYEAQ. The CDR3 is 16 amino acids. Between the trimmed V and J ends, which lost 6 bases and 5 bases, there was a span of 17 bases. This chain's CDR3 is CASREGGQGDNSPLHF. CDR3 DNA: TGTGCCAGCAGGGAGGGGGGCCAGGGCGATAATTCACCCCTCCACTTT.

The J gene is TRBJ2-7, the V gene TRBV4-2; TRBD2 matches 7 bases. Per germline, CDR1 LGHNA and CDR2 YNFKEQ. Trimming took 1 base from V and 2 from J; bases not matched to a gene: 8. The CDR3 is made up of 16 amino acids. The CDR3 region is CASSQARDYSTYEQYF. The CDR3 DNA reads as TGTGCCAGCAGCCAAGCTCGGGACTACTCTACCTACGAGCAGTACTTC.

This clonotype has only a few counts. The J gene is TRBJ2-3, the V gene TRBV7-2; 11 nucleotides agree with TRBD2. This CDR3 is built from 16 residues. V shed 5 bases, J shed 6 bases, and the junction held 10 bases outside the gene matches. The germline V gene has CDR1 SGHTA and CDR2 FQGNSA. CDR3 residues: CASSTTGLAAWDTQYF. The CDR3 coding sequence is TGTGCCAGCAGCACCACGGGACTAGCGGCATGGGATACGCAGTATTTT.

The chain carries TRBV12-3 or TRBV12-4 and TRBJ1-6; D is unresolved. Trimming removed 6 bases at V and 9 bases at J, with 12 bases between. The CDR3 covers 13 residues. CDR3 amino acids: CASSLRRVSPLHF. CDR3 sequence (DNA): TGTGCCAGCAGCCTTCGACGGGTTTCACCCCTCCACTTT.

This rearrangement joins TRBV10-3 to TRBJ2-1; 9 bases agree with TRBD2. The CDR3 spans 15 residues. Trimming at V came to 6 bases and at J to 4 bases, leaving 7 bases not matched to a gene. CDR1 is ENHRY, CDR2 SYGVKD, per germline. CDR3 amino acids: CAIRSGAGGYNEQFF. CDR3 DNA sequence: TGTGCCATCAGATCCGGAGCGGGGGGATACAATGAGCAGTTCTTC.

This clonotype has more than one count but fewer than ten. The chain couples TRBV20-1 to TRBJ1-5; 9 positions match TRBD1. This CDR3 has 15 residues. Germline trimming cut 0 bases from V and 7 bases from J; bases unmatched to any gene: 7. The germline CDR1 and CDR2 sequences are DFQATT and SNEGSKA (reference sequence). CDR3 sequence (DNA): TGCAGTGCTAGAGATCCCAGACAGGGGGGACAGCCCCAGCATTTT. Encoded protein: CSARDPRQGGQPQHF.

The CDR3 spells CASSQGGLYREQFF. CDR3 bases: TGTGCCAGCAGTCAGGGGGGATTATATCGTGAGCAGTTCTTC. The chain links TRBV6-5 to TRBJ2-1; perhaps TRBD1 as D (7 bases). Trimming took off 5 bases at V and 9 bases at J, with 17 bases between the two ends. The germline gives CDR1 MNHEY, CDR2 SVGAGI. This CDR3 comprises 14 residues.

The chain combines TRBV4-3 with TRBJ2-5, with TRBD1 as a possible D gene (5 bases). The CDR3 has 15 residues. Germline CDR1 LGHNA, CDR2 YSLEER. Trimming took 0 bases from V and 5 from J, leaving 13 bases between them. For the CDR3, the DNA is TGCGCCAGCAGCCAAGATCTCTTTAGGGGTGAGACCCAGTACTTC. This translates into CASSQDLFRGETQYF.

The rearrangement joins TRBV20-1 to TRBJ2-1; no clear D. The germline CDR1 and CDR2 sequences are DFQATT and SNEGSKA (reference sequence). The CDR3 has 11 amino acids. Trimming took off 5 bases at V and 7 bases at J, with 9 bases between the two ends. In DNA, the CDR3 is TGCAGTGCTTCGGCCGGGAATGAGCAGTTCTTC. This encodes CSASAGNEQFF.

This clonotype was recorded once. The V gene is TRBV15, the J gene TRBJ2-5; 7 nucleotides line up with TRBD1. The CDR3 is 13 amino acids. V shed 5 bases and J 4 bases; nucleotides not matched to a gene: 4. Germline V gene data show CDR1 as LNHNV and CDR2 as YYDKDF (reference sequence). CDR3 sequence: CATSARQGETQYF. The DNA for the CDR3 is TGTGCCACCAGCGCCCGACAGGGAGAGACCCAGTACTTC.

This clonotype was seen a few times. The CDR3 protein is CASSLLALSYEQYF. The CDR3, as DNA: TGTGCCAGCAGCTTATTGGCTCTCTCCTACGAGCAGTACTTC. The V gene is TRBV7-2, the J gene TRBJ2-7; D unclear. The CDR3 spans 14 residues. Per germline, CDR1 SGHTA and CDR2 FQGNSA. The V end was cut by 2 bases, the J end by 0 bases, with 8 bases between.

This clonotype was observed a handful of times. The V call is TRBV6-5, the J call TRBJ1-1, with D possibly TRBD1 on 6 matching bases. V lost 6 bases to trimming and J lost 6 bases, with 11 bases between them. The CDR3 totals 12 residues. Germline CDR1 MNHEY, CDR2 SVGAGI. The CDR3 loop is CASSTGFSEAFF. In DNA form, the CDR3 reads TGTGCCAGCAGCACAGGGTTTTCTGAAGCTTTCTTT.

This clonotype was picked up a small number of times. The V and J genes are TRBV19 and TRBJ1-2; 8 bases align to TRBD1. Trimming at V came to 7 bases and at J to 2 bases, leaving 6 bases not matched to a gene. The CDR3 has 14 residues. In germline, CDR1 is LNHDA, CDR2 SQIVND (reference sequence). CDR3 coding DNA: TGTGCCAGTACTTTGACAGGGGACAACTATGGCTACACCTTC. This translates into CASTLTGDNYGYTF.

The chain is built from TRBV7-9 and TRBJ2-1; the match to TRBD2 covers 7 bases. Trimming cost V 2 bases and J 10 bases; bases outside gene matches: 11. The CDR3 is made up of 15 amino acids. Germline CDR1 and CDR2: SEHNR and FQNEAQ (reference sequence). The CDR3 spells CASSLHSAGVYEQFF. DNA for the CDR3: TGTGCCAGCAGCTTACACTCGGCGGGGGTCTACGAGCAGTTCTTC.

This clonotype was observed a handful of times. The CDR3 sequence: CASSGQRSNQPQHF. The CDR3 DNA reads as TGTGCCAGCAGCGGGCAAAGAAGCAATCAGCCCCAGCATTTT. This rearrangement joins TRBV12-3 or TRBV12-4 to TRBJ1-5, with D unresolved. The CDR3 has 14 amino acids. The V end was cut by 6 bases, the J end by 1 base, with 10 bases between.

The rearrangement uses TRBV28 and TRBJ1-2; the match to TRBD1 covers 7 bases. Germline V gene data show CDR1 as MDHEN and CDR2 as SYDVKM. V was pared by 5 bases and J by 7 bases, with 13 bases of the junction left unmatched. The CDR3 loop spans 15 amino acids. The CDR3: CASSPVGKGARGYTF. CDR3 nucleotides: TGTGCCAGCAGTCCGGTGGGGAAGGGGGCGCGTGGCTACACCTTC.

The rearrangement uses TRBV7-9 and TRBJ1-1; D is undetermined. CDR3 length: 13 residues. Trimming stripped 0 bases from V and 6 bases from J, with 8 bases between. The germline gives CDR1 SEHNR, CDR2 FQNEAQ (reference sequence). Here the CDR3 DNA reads TGTGCCAGCAGCTTAGCGTCCCTTTCTGAAGCTTTCTTT. Residues: CASSLASLSEAFF.

This chain joins TRBV2 and TRBJ2-5; D is perhaps TRBD1 (7 bases). Germline V gives CDR1 SNHLY, CDR2 FYNNEI. The CDR3 contains 14 residues. V was pared by 6 bases and J by 5 bases, with 16 bases between. The CDR3 is CASSGGQHGETQYF. The CDR3 DNA reads as TGTGCCAGCAGCGGGGGACAGCATGGGGAGACCCAGTACTTC.

The chain is built from TRBV2 and TRBJ1-2; D is perhaps TRBD1 (5 bases). CDR3 length equals 15 residues. Trimming pared 4 bases from V and 4 bases from J, leaving 16 bases between. CDR1 SNHLY and CDR2 FYNNEI come from the germline V gene. The chain's CDR3 is CASSGIPGAGYGYTF. The CDR3 DNA follows: TGTGCCAGCAGTGGAATCCCCGGGGCGGGCTATGGCTACACCTTC.

This chain uses TRBV25-1 with TRBJ2-7; 7 bases line up with TRBD1. Trimming at V came to 1 base and at J to 7 bases, leaving 16 bases not matched to a gene. In germline, CDR1 is MGHDK, CDR2 SYGVNS. The CDR3 is 17 amino acids. The CDR3 here is CASSELVENGQGEEQYF. CDR3 coding DNA: TGTGCCAGCAGTGAATTAGTGGAGAACGGGCAGGGGGAAGAGCAGTACTTC.